A single sample gave rise to the 25 T cell receptor beta chains below, sequenced in a study of blood T cell repertoires in COVID-19. Repertoires were generated with immunoSEQ multiplex PCR, while TCRdb's copy carries only in-frame clones and drops some. The data show around 400,000 clones, with approximately 88% seen just once and roughly 1.2% held by the top ten. Source material: peripheral blood. The receptors derive from a man aged 40-55 years with acute or convalescent COVID-19.

This chain links TRBV6-2 or TRBV6-3 with TRBJ1-2, with 8 bases aligning to TRBD1. After removal of 7 bases from V and 3 bases from J, the junction contained 7 bases not matched to a gene. The CDR3 consists of 14 residues. The V gene's germline CDR1 is MNHEY and CDR2 SVGEGT. CDR3 bases: TGTGCCAGCAACCCAGGACAGGGCCACTATGGCTACACCTTC. Translated, it gives CASNPGQGHYGYTF.

The gene calls are TRBV5-1 and TRBJ2-1, with 9 bases lining up with TRBD2. Germline lookup yields CDR1 SGHRS and CDR2 YFSETQ. This CDR3 region has 16 residues. Germline trimming cut 0 bases from V and 5 bases from J; bases unmatched to any gene: 6. The CDR3 spells CASSLAGLATDNEQFF. CDR3 DNA: TGCGCCAGCAGCTTGGCCGGACTAGCGACCGACAATGAGCAGTTCTTC. The variable domain in full, with the rest retrieved from reference TRBV5-1 and TRBJ2-1, is KAGVTQTPRYLIKTRGQQVTLSCSPISGHRSVSWYQQTPGQGLQFLFEYFSETQRNKGNFPGRFSGRQFSNSRSEMNVSTLELGDSALYLCASSLAGLATDNEQFFGPGTRLTVL.

This clone was detected only once. The CDR3 loop is CASSTRMNTEAFF. CDR3 nucleotide sequence: TGCGCCAGCAGCACGAGGATGAACACTGAAGCTTTCTTT. The rearrangement uses TRBV4-3 and TRBJ1-1, with D unclear. The germline V and J ends were trimmed by 5 bases and 0 bases, with 7 bases remaining between them. This CDR3 has 13 residues. Germline-derived CDR1 and CDR2 are LGHNA and YSLEER.

The chain has TRBV6-2 or TRBV6-3 and TRBJ2-7, with 10 bases fitting TRBD1. Germline assignment: CDR1 MNHEY and CDR2 SVGEGT. The CDR3 contains 15 residues. After removal of 2 bases from V and 2 bases from J, the junction contained 3 bases not matched to a gene. The DNA of the CDR3 is TGTGCCAGCAGTTACATCGGGACAGGGGCCTACGAGCAGTACTTC. This encodes CASSYIGTGAYEQYF.

The chain combines TRBV29-1 with TRBJ2-2; 11 bases line up with TRBD1. Per the germline V gene, CDR1 is SQVTM and CDR2 is ANQGSEA. V shed 4 bases and J 1 base; nucleotides not matched to a gene: 14. The CDR3 totals 19 residues. This CDR3 is CSVGTPRTGGRVNTGELFF. CDR3 nucleotide sequence: TGCAGCGTTGGAACCCCTAGGACAGGGGGCCGGGTGAACACCGGGGAGCTGTTTTTT.

The CDR3 DNA follows: TGTGCCAGCAGCCTACTCGGGACAGGGGTCTCTGCCGCTGAAGCTTTCTTT. This codes for CASSLLGTGVSAAEAFF. The chain has TRBV3-1 (or the pseudogene TRBV3-2) and TRBJ1-1; 10 nucleotides agree with TRBD1. The germline gives CDR1 LGHDT, CDR2 YNNKEL (reference sequence). The CDR3 is 17 amino acids. With V trimmed by 4 bases and J by 6 bases, 14 bases remained unmatched.

This clone has a single count. The chain recombines TRBV28 with TRBJ2-5; TRBD2 aligns across 7 bases. This CDR3 region has 15 residues. Losses at the gene ends were 0 bases for V and 4 bases for J; bases not matched to a gene: 5. The germline V gene has CDR1 MDHEN and CDR2 SYDVKM. The DNA for the CDR3 is TGTGCCAGCAGTTTATGGCTGGGGAGGGCAGAGACCCAGTACTTC. The encoded protein is CASSLWLGRAETQYF.

This chain joins TRBV12-3 or TRBV12-4 and TRBJ1-1; D is unresolved. The V gene lost 5 bases and the J gene lost 2 bases, with 6 bases spanning the gap. There are 12 residues in the CDR3. The DNA for the CDR3 is TGTGCCAGCAGTAACTCTAACACTGAAGCTTTCTTT. Protein product: CASSNSNTEAFF.

The chain combines TRBV6-5 with TRBJ2-7; TRBD2 might be the D (5 bases). Germline values: CDR1 MNHEY, CDR2 SVGAGI. V lost 6 bases, J lost 3 bases, and 18 bases lay in between. This CDR3 has 15 residues. CDR3 loop: CASRLLSGTNYEQYF. CDR3 sequence (DNA): TGTGCCAGCAGACTCCTTTCGGGAACCAACTACGAGCAGTACTTC.

The rearrangement uses TRBV5-4 and TRBJ1-1; no definite D call. There are 11 residues in the CDR3. Germline V CDR1 and CDR2: SGHNT, YYREEE (reference sequence). V was pared by 4 bases and J by 10 bases, with 11 bases between. Written as DNA, the CDR3 is TGTGCCAGCAGCAGCGGGCGGGTAGCTTTCTTT. It yields the protein CASSSGRVAFF.

The chain uses TRBV14 and TRBJ2-5; 12 bases agree with TRBD2. The V and J ends lost 4 bases and 1 base, in that order; junction bases with no gene match: 10. The CDR3 is made up of 18 amino acids. CDR1 is SGHDN and CDR2 is FVKESK in the germline V gene. Here the CDR3 DNA reads TGTGCCAGCAGCCCTCGGACTAGCGGGAATAGTCGCCAAGAGACCCAGTACTTC. It translates to CASSPRTSGNSRQETQYF.

Comments on this clone: This sample also contains other DNA sequences that code for the same CDR3. The gene calls are TRBV29-1 and TRBJ2-6; a weak D match, TRBD1 (6 bases). CDR1 is SQVTM, CDR2 ANQGSEA, per germline. This CDR3 contains 14 residues. V was shortened by 5 bases and J by 0 bases, with 8 bases between the two germline ends. CDR3 residues: CSVQGSSGANVLTF. As DNA, the CDR3 is TGCAGCGTTCAGGGGTCCTCTGGGGCCAACGTCCTGACTTTC. Based on the CDR3 plus reference TRBV29-1 and TRBJ2-6, the full variable domain is SAVISQKPSRDICQRGTSLTIQCQVDSQVTMMFWYRQQPGQSLTLIATANQGSEATYESGFVIDKFPISRPNLTFSTLTVSNMSPEDSSIYLCSVQGSSGANVLTFGAGSRLTVL.

The rearrangement links TRBV27 to TRBJ1-5, with 8 bases aligning to TRBD1. The V and J ends lost 2 bases and 8 bases, in that order; junction bases with no gene match: 2. Germline CDR1 is MNHEY and CDR2 is SMNVEV (reference sequence). The CDR3 contains 13 residues. CDR3 DNA: TGTGCCAGCAGTTTAAACAGGGGGGAGCCCCAGCATTTT. This sequence encodes CASSLNRGEPQHF.

This clone was counted only a few times. V usage is TRBV6-5 and J usage is TRBJ2-7; perhaps TRBD1 as D (6 bases). The CDR3 length is 13 residues. Per germline, CDR1 MNHEY and CDR2 SVGAGI. V was shortened by 7 bases and J by 4 bases, with 14 bases between the two germline ends. The CDR3 DNA sequence: TGTGCCAGCATAATGGACAGACGTTACGAGCAGTACTTC. It translates to CASIMDRRYEQYF.

CDR3 loop: CASSQGRTEQYF. The CDR3 coding sequence is TGTGCCAGCAGCCAAGGTCGGACAGAGCAGTACTTC. This sequence joins TRBV14 and TRBJ2-7, with a possible D match to TRBD1 (5 bases). The V end lost 1 base, the J end lost 7 bases, and 8 bases lay between the germline ends. Germline CDR1 is SGHDN and CDR2 is FVKESK. The CDR3 has 12 amino acids.

The V and J genes are TRBV28 and TRBJ1-4; tentative D call: TRBD1 (5 bases). The CDR3 has 12 residues. Germline V gives CDR1 MDHEN, CDR2 SYDVKM. V was pared by 6 bases and J by 10 bases, with 12 bases between. The CDR3 spells CASRTGVGKLFF. The CDR3 DNA is TGTGCCAGCAGGACGGGGGTCGGAAAACTGTTTTTT.

The count of this clone is one. The V call is TRBV13, the J call TRBJ2-1; perhaps TRBD1 as D (6 bases). Germline assignment: CDR1 PRHDT and CDR2 FYEKMQ (reference sequence). This CDR3 region has 12 residues. Trimming removed 8 bases at V and 4 bases at J, with 9 bases between. The CDR3 nucleotides are TGTGCCAGCCACAGGGAATACAATGAGCAGTTCTTC. Its protein product is CASHREYNEQFF.

This chain uses TRBV28 with TRBJ1-5; D is undetermined. Trimming left V 0 bases short and J 1 base short, with 10 bases between. This CDR3 has 16 amino acids. Germline assignment: CDR1 MDHEN and CDR2 SYDVKM. For the CDR3, the DNA is TGTGCCAGCAGTTTATGGAGGGTTTTAAGCAATCAGCCCCAGCATTTT. Residues: CASSLWRVLSNQPQHF.

This sequence joins TRBV30 and TRBJ2-6, with D maybe TRBD1 (5 bases). In germline, CDR1 is GTSNPN, CDR2 SVGIG (reference sequence). CDR3 length equals 13 residues. Trimming took off 4 bases at V and 3 bases at J, with 7 bases between the two ends. The CDR3 here is CAWTGFGANVLTF. DNA for the CDR3: TGTGCCTGGACAGGGTTTGGGGCCAACGTCCTGACTTTC. Using reference TRBV30 and TRBJ2-6 for the parts outside the CDR3, the full variable domain is SQTIHQWPATLVQPVGSPLSLECTVEGTSNPNLYWYRQAAGRGLQLLFYSVGIGQISSEVPQNLSASRPQDRQFILSSKKLLLSDSGFYLCAWTGFGANVLTFGAGSRLTVL.

This sequence joins TRBV9 and TRBJ1-2; D perhaps matches TRBD1 (6 bases). V was trimmed by 3 bases and J by 6 bases, leaving 18 bases between them. The CDR3 consists of 15 residues. Germline values: CDR1 SGDLS, CDR2 YYNGEE. The CDR3 nucleotides read TGTGCCAGCAGCGCCCAACCCATCGAGGGGGATGGCTACACCTTC. Translated, it gives CASSAQPIEGDGYTF. The full variable domain, with the rest looked up from reference TRBV9 and TRBJ1-2, is DSGVTQTPKHLITATGQRVTLRCSPRSGDLSVYWYQQSLDQGLQFLIQYYNGEERAKGNILERFSAQQFPDLHSELNLSSLELGDSALYFCASSAQPIEGDGYTFGSGTRLTVV.

The V call is TRBV19, the J call TRBJ1-1; 7 bases are shared with TRBD1. The germline gives CDR1 LNHDA, CDR2 SQIVND (reference sequence). With 8 bases clipped from V and 1 base from J, the junction kept 10 bases outside the gene matches. This CDR3 contains 15 residues. This CDR3 is CASSRRDRKNTEAFF. The CDR3 DNA sequence: TGTGCCAGTTCCCGTAGGGACAGAAAGAACACTGAAGCTTTCTTT. Supplemented by reference TRBV19 and TRBJ1-1, the full variable domain reads DGGITQSPKYLFRKEGQNVTLSCEQNLNHDAMYWYRQDPGQGLRLIYYSQIVNDFQKGDIAEGYSVSREKKESFPLTVTSAQKNPTAFYLCASSRRDRKNTEAFFGQGTRLTVV.

CDR3 region: CASSLRGYAGELFF. CDR3 in DNA: TGCGCCAGCAGCTTGAGGGGGTACGCCGGGGAGCTGTTTTTT. This chain uses TRBV5-1 with TRBJ2-2; possible D gene TRBD1, 6 bases. Per germline, CDR1 SGHRS and CDR2 YFSETQ. Trimming pared 1 base from V and 6 bases from J, leaving 10 bases between. The CDR3 is 14 amino acids.

J is TRBJ2-4 and V is TRBV29-1; 11 bases are a match to TRBD1. V was pared by 5 bases and J by 3 bases, with 18 bases of the junction left unmatched. CDR1 and CDR2 from the germline V gene are SQVTM and ANQGSEA. The CDR3 spans 19 residues. CDR3 amino acids: CSVLLTDRGLRVGKNIQYF. DNA of the CDR3: TGCAGCGTTCTATTAACGGACAGGGGGCTAAGGGTTGGCAAAAACATTCAGTACTTC.

J is TRBJ1-2 and V is TRBV5-6; 9 positions agree with TRBD1. V lost 4 bases to trimming and J lost 2 bases; unmatched junction nucleotides: 3. This CDR3 spans 14 amino acids. Germline CDR1 reads SGHDT; CDR2 reads YYEEEE. The CDR3 sequence: CASSPGTGNYGYTF. The CDR3 region has the DNA TGTGCCAGCAGCCCCGGGACAGGGAACTATGGCTACACCTTC.

The chain employs TRBV18 and TRBJ1-2; no firm D call. Trimming took 4 bases from V and 4 from J, leaving 16 bases between them. Germline lookup yields CDR1 KGHSH and CDR2 LQKENI. The CDR3 sequence is 15 residues long. The CDR3 region is CASSLEGIGIYGYTF. The CDR3 nucleotides read TGTGCCAGCTCACTTGAGGGTATTGGTATCTATGGCTACACCTTC.